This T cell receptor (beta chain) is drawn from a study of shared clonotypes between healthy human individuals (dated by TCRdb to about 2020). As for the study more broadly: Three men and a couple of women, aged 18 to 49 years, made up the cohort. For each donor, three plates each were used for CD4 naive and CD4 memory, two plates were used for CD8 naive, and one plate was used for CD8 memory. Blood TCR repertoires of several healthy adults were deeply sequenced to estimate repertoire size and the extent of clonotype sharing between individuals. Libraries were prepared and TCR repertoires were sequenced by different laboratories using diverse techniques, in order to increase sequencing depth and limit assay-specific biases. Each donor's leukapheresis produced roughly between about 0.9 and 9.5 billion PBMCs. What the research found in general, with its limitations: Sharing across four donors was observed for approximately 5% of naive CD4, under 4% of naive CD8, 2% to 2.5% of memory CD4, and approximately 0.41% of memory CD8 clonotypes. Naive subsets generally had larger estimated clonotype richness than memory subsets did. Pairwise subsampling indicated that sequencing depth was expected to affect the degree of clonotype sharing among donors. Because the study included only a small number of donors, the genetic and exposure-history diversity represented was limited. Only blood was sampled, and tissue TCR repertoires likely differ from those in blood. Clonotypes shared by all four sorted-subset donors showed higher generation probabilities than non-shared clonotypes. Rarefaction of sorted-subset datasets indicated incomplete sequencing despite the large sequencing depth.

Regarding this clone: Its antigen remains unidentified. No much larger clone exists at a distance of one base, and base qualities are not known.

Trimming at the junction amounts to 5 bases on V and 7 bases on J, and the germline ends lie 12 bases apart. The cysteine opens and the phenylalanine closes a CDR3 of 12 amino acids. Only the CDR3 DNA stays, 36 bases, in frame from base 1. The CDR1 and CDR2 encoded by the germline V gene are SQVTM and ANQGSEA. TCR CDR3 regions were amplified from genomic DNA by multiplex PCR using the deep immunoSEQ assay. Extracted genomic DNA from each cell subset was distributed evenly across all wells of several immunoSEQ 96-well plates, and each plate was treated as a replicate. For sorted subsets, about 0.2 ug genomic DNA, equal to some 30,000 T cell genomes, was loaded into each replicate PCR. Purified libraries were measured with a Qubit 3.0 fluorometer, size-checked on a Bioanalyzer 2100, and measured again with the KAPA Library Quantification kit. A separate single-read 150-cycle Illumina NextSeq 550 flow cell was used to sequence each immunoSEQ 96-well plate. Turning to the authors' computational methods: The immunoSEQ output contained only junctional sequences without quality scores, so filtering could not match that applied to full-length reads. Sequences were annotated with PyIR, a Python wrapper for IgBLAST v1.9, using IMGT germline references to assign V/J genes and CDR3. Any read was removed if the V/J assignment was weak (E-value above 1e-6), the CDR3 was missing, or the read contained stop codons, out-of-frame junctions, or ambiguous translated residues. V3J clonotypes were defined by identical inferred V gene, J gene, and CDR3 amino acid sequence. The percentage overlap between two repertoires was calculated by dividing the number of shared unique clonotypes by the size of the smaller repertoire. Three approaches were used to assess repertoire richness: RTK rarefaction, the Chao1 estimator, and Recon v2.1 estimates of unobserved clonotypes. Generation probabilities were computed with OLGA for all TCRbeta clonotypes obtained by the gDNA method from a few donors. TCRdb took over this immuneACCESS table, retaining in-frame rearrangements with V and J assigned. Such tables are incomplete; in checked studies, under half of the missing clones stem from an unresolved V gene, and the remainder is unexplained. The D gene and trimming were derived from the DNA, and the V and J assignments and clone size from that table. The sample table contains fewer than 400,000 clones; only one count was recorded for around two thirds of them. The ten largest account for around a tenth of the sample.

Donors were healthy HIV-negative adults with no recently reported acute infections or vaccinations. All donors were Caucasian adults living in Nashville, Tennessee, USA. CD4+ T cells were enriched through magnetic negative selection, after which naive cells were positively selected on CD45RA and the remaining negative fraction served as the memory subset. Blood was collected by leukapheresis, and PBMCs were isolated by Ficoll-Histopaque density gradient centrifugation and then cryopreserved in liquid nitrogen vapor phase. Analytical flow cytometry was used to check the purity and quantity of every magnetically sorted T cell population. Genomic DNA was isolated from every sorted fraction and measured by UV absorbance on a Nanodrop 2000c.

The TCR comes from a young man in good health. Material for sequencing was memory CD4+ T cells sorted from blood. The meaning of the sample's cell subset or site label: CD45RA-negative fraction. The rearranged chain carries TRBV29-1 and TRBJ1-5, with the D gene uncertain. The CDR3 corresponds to CSVRNAGQPQHF. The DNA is TGCAGCGTTCGAAACGCGGGACAGCCCCAGCATTTT.